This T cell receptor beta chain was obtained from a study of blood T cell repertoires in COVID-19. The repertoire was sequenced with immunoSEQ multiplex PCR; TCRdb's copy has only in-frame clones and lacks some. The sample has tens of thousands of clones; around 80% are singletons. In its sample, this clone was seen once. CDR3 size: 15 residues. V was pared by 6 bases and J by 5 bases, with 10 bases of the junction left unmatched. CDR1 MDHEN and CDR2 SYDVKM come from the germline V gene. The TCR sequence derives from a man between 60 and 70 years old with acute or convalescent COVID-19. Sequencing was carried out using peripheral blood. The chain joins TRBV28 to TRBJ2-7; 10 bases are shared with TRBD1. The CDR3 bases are TGTGCCAGCAGGAGTGGGGACAGGGGTGCCGACGAGCAGTACTTC. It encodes CASRSGDRGADEQYF. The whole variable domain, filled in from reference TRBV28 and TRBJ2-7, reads DVKVTQSSRYLVKRTGEKVFLECVQDMDHENMFWYRQDPGLGLRLIYFSYDVKMKEKGDIPEGYSVSREKKERFSLILESASTNQTSMYLCASRSGDRGADEQYFGPGTRLTVT.